Listed here are 6 T cell receptor beta chains from one sample, sequenced in a study of tissue T cells after allogeneic stem cell transplantation. Measured with immunoSEQ multiplex PCR; TCRdb has only the in-frame clones, and not every one. The table has tens of thousands of clones, approximately 69% seen once. Input material: blood. The source of these receptors is a female BALB/c mouse in good health. This strain has MHC haplotype H2-d.

Worth noting for this clone: Each gene name is a mouse one. The CDR3 spells CASSQDINQDTQYF. The covered CDR3 bases are TGTGCCAGCAGCCAAGATATTAACCAAGACACCCAGTAC. The V gene is TRBV2, the J gene TRBJ2-5; D is ambiguous. The observed sequence ends 1 residue before the CDR3 terminus, with the missing tail filled in from the germline J gene. This CDR3 comprises 14 residues. The germline V gene has CDR1 LGHNA and CDR2 YSYQKL. V lost 0 bases to trimming and J lost 0 bases, with 4 bases between them.

This clone was detected only once. Mouse gene names and germline throughout. The read halts 1 residue ahead of the CDR3 end, with the missing end drawn from the germline J gene. This rearrangement joins TRBV13-2 to TRBJ2-4; no firm D call. V lost 4 bases, J lost 5 bases, and 5 bases lay in between. CDR3 size: 11 residues. The germline gives CDR1 NNHNN, CDR2 SYGAGS (reference sequence). CDR3: CASGHSNTLYF. Incomplete CDR3 DNA: TGTGCCAGCGGTCACTCAAACACCTTGTAC.

On this clone: Gene names follow the mouse nomenclature. The read terminates 1 residue ahead of where the CDR3 ends, so the germline J gene completes it. The J gene is TRBJ2-5, the V gene TRBV5, with D perhaps matching TRBD2 (6 bases). Germline assignment: CDR1 LGHNA and CDR2 YNLKQL (reference sequence). This CDR3 is built from 14 residues. Trimming left V 1 base short and J 1 base short, with 6 bases between. The CDR3 spells CASSQAGDQDTQYF. CDR3 DNA, as far as it was read: TGTGCCAGCAGCCAAGCTGGGGACCAAGACACCCAGTAC.

With regard to this clone: The gene names here belong to mouse. The read ends 1 residue shy of where the CDR3 ends; the end is completed using the germline J gene. The rearrangement links TRBV1 to TRBJ2-5; 9 nucleotides line up with TRBD2. CDR1 and CDR2 (germline): NSQYPW, LRSPGD (reference sequence). The CDR3 is 14 amino acids. Losses at the gene ends were 5 bases for V and 7 bases for J; bases not matched to a gene: 7. The CDR3 DNA, read in part, is TGCACCTGCAGTCTGGGACTGGGTACGAACACCCAGTAC. Protein: CTCSLGLGTNTQY. The CDR3 reads in full as CTCSLGLGTNTQYF. The complete variable domain, with remaining parts taken from reference TRBV1 and TRBJ2-5, reads VTLLEQNPRWRLVPRGQAVNLRCILKNSQYPWMSWYQQDLQKQLQWLFTLRSPGDKEVKSLPGADYLATRVTDTELRLQVANMSQGRTLYCTCSLGLGTNTQYFGPGTRLLVL.

Concerning this clone: Genes and germline come from the mouse. The CDR3 end falls 1 residue outside the read, so it is completed with the germline J gene. The V and J genes are TRBV29 and TRBJ2-7; D call uncertain. The CDR3 spans 12 residues. Germline lookup yields CDR1 MSHET and CDR2 SYDVDS. The germline V and J ends were trimmed by 6 bases and 0 bases, with 6 bases remaining between them. CDR3: CASRLSSYEQYF. The CDR3 DNA, read in part, is TGTGCTAGCAGACTCAGCTCCTATGAACAGTAC.

As concerns this clone: Gene names refer to mouse genes. The CDR3 end lies 1 residue beyond the end of the read and is filled in from the germline J gene. The chain combines TRBV4 with TRBJ1-6, with D tentatively TRBD1 (6 bases). TRBJ1-6 is an ORF; its function is uncertain. V was clipped by 5 bases and J by 0 bases, with 8 bases between them. Per germline, CDR1 LGHDT and CDR2 YNNKQL (reference sequence). There are 15 residues in the CDR3. The CDR3 is CASSRDNSYNSPLYF. CDR3 DNA, as far as it was read: TGTGCCAGCAGCCGGGACAATTCCTATAATTCGCCCCTCTAC.